These 20 T cell receptor beta chains were all obtained from the same sample, sequenced in a study of T cell responses to AZD1222 COVID-19 vaccine. Libraries were prepared by immunoSEQ multiplex PCR; TCRdb keeps only in-frame clonotypes and omits some of them. This table has 150,000 to 200,000 clones, just under 95% appearing once. The starting material was peripheral blood, obtained on day 0 of AZD1222 vaccination. These receptors all come from an adult in good health.

In its sample, this clone was seen once. The V call is TRBV2, the J call TRBJ1-4; possible D gene TRBD1, 6 bases. The CDR3 length is 15 residues. Trimming cost V 5 bases and J 8 bases, with 18 bases left between them. Germline V gene lookup returns CDR1 SNHLY and CDR2 FYNNEI. This CDR3 is CASSSQGRGGEKLFF. The CDR3 nucleotides read TGTGCCAGCAGTTCGCAGGGCAGGGGTGGGGAAAAACTGTTTTTT.

This clone was counted a single time. The rearrangement joins TRBV5-6 to TRBJ1-6; tentatively, D is TRBD1 (5 bases). Trimming shortened V by 4 bases and J by 14 bases, and 22 bases separated the two germline ends. CDR1 is SGHDT, CDR2 YYEEEE, per germline. The CDR3 contains 15 residues. The CDR3 is CASSKKSGGYQALHF. The CDR3 region has the DNA TGTGCCAGCAGCAAGAAATCGGGGGGTTATCAAGCCCTCCACTTT.

The V gene is TRBV7-8, the J gene TRBJ1-1, with D unclear. The CDR3 runs 15 residues. V dropped 1 base and J dropped 4 bases, with 13 bases sitting between them. Germline V gives CDR1 SGHVS, CDR2 FQNEAQ. The CDR3, as DNA: TGTGCCAGCAGCTTAGGCCCGACGACATCCACTGAAGCTTTCTTT. Amino acids: CASSLGPTTSTEAFF.

V usage is TRBV6-5 and J usage is TRBJ1-6, with 7 bases aligning to TRBD1. Per germline, CDR1 MNHEY and CDR2 SVGAGI. V trimming: 9 bases; J trimming: 15 bases; junction bases outside the gene matches: 14. The CDR3 runs to 13 residues. The CDR3 DNA sequence: TGTGCCAGTAAGCGGACAGGAGAAGACCTCCTCCACTTT. It specifies CASKRTGEDLLHF.

The V call is TRBV7-3, the J call TRBJ2-7, with D perhaps TRBD2 (5 bases). Germline V gives CDR1 SGHTA, CDR2 FQGTGA. Trimming shortened V by 1 base and J by 3 bases, and 13 bases separated the two germline ends. The CDR3 has 15 residues. CDR3 in DNA: TGTGCCAGCAGCTTAAGCGGAGGTTCCAACTACGAGCAGTACTTC. It encodes CASSLSGGSNYEQYF.

This chain uses TRBV30 with TRBJ1-5; 7 nucleotides match TRBD1. The CDR3 loop spans 13 amino acids. The V gene's germline CDR1 is GTSNPN and CDR2 SVGIG (reference sequence). The J segment lost 3 bases and the V segment lost 3 bases, leaving 2 bases of the junction unmatched. The CDR3 sequence: CAWRGQSNQPQHF. In DNA, the CDR3 is TGTGCCTGGAGGGGACAGTCCAATCAGCCCCAGCATTTT.

This clone was detected once. The chain employs TRBV5-1 and TRBJ2-7; 7 nucleotides match TRBD1. CDR1 is SGHRS, CDR2 YFSETQ, per germline. The CDR3 runs to 16 residues. The ends lost 4 bases at V and 1 base at J; junction bases unmatched: 11. The CDR3 nucleotides are TGCGCCAGCAGCCGCCAAGGGGGCGGACTTTCCTACGAGCAGTACTTC. Protein: CASSRQGGGLSYEQYF.

This chain joins TRBV7-9 and TRBJ1-4; weak D call: TRBD1 (6 bases). This CDR3 has 15 residues. V was shortened by 4 bases and J by 6 bases, with 15 bases between the two germline ends. Looked up from germline, CDR1 is SEHNR and CDR2 is FQNEAQ (reference sequence). CDR3 loop: CASSSAGATDEKLFF. The CDR3 region has the DNA TGTGCCAGCAGCTCCGCGGGGGCCACCGATGAAAAACTGTTTTTT.

This chain uses TRBV7-2 with TRBJ2-1, with D perhaps matching TRBD2 (6 bases). V lost 6 bases, J lost 10 bases, and 22 bases lay in between. CDR1 SGHTA and CDR2 FQGNSA come from the germline V gene. This CDR3 is 15 amino acids long. For the CDR3, the DNA is TGTGCCAGCAGTCCCCGTGGAGGGGCCTGGGGGGAGCAGTTCTTC. Its protein product is CASSPRGGAWGEQFF.

V gene TRBV2 combines with J gene TRBJ1-2; the D is unclear. V lost 8 bases, J lost 5 bases, and 12 bases lay in between. The CDR3 totals 12 residues. Germline V gene lookup returns CDR1 SNHLY and CDR2 FYNNEI. CDR3 DNA sequence: TGTGCCAGCTCGGGGTTTTGGTATGGCTACACCTTC. Its translation is CASSGFWYGYTF.

The chain uses TRBV6-1 and TRBJ1-4; D unresolved. This CDR3 region has 15 residues. The germline V gene has CDR1 MNHNS and CDR2 SASEGT. Between the trimmed V and J ends, which lost 3 bases and 8 bases, there was a span of 16 bases. The CDR3 DNA follows: TGTGCCAGCAGTGACCGGACGGATGCTAGGGAAAAACTGTTTTTT. The encoded protein is CASSDRTDAREKLFF.

This chain uses TRBV7-2 with TRBJ1-4; 9 bases align to TRBD1. There are 14 residues in the CDR3. The germline V gene encodes CDR1 SGHTA and CDR2 FQGNSA. J gave up 8 bases and V 1 base, and 2 bases lay outside the gene matches. CDR3 DNA: TGTGCCAGCAGCTTAGACAGGGGGCGGGAAAAACTGTTTTTT. Protein product: CASSLDRGREKLFF.

The gene calls are TRBV13 and TRBJ1-1; no clear D. Per germline, CDR1 PRHDT and CDR2 FYEKMQ (reference sequence). The CDR3 contains 16 residues. Trimming took 4 bases from V and 2 from J, leaving 17 bases between them. The CDR3 DNA reads as TGTGCCAGCAGCTCAGAAAGGGATTTAGGAAACACTGAAGCTTTCTTT. It encodes CASSSERDLGNTEAFF.

V gene TRBV2 combines with J gene TRBJ2-4; D call uncertain. Germline V gene lookup returns CDR1 SNHLY and CDR2 FYNNEI. V lost 4 bases to trimming and J lost 0 bases, with 13 bases between them. The CDR3 has 16 residues. CDR3 sequence reads: CASSGGRSGAKNIQYF. The CDR3 DNA sequence: TGTGCCAGCAGTGGAGGACGCAGTGGAGCCAAAAACATTCAGTACTTC.

The rearrangement uses TRBV10-3 and TRBJ1-1; no clear D gene. There are 13 residues in the CDR3. Trimming cost V 4 bases and J 4 bases, with 10 bases left between them. Germline V lookup: CDR1 ENHRY, CDR2 SYGVKD. The CDR3 loop is CAISAELSTEAFF. In DNA, the CDR3 is TGTGCCATCAGTGCTGAGTTATCCACTGAAGCTTTCTTT.

The J gene is TRBJ1-6, the V gene TRBV11-3; the match to TRBD1 covers 7 bases. Germline loops: CDR1 SGHNT, CDR2 YENEEA. After removal of 3 bases from V and 7 bases from J, the junction contained 3 bases not matched to a gene. The CDR3 sequence is 14 residues long. The CDR3 DNA is TGTGCCAGCAGCTTTCGACAGGGCAATTCACCCCTCCACTTT. It codes for CASSFRQGNSPLHF.

The chain carries TRBV6-4 and TRBJ2-7, with D perhaps matching TRBD1 or TRBD2 (5 bases each). Germline loops: CDR1 MRHNA, CDR2 SNTAGT. The CDR3 has 13 amino acids. Trimming took 6 bases from V and 5 from J, leaving 14 bases between them. DNA of the CDR3: TGTGCCAGCAGCGGGAACGGGGCCCACGAGCAGTACTTC. Translating it yields CASSGNGAHEQYF.

J is TRBJ2-3 and V is TRBV5-6, with D perhaps TRBD2 (6 bases). Germline assignment: CDR1 SGHDT and CDR2 YYEEEE. Trimming cost V 4 bases and J 1 base, with 13 bases left between them. This CDR3 is 15 amino acids long. The CDR3 spells CASSPPGGRTDTQYF. CDR3 bases: TGTGCCAGCAGCCCCCCAGGAGGGCGCACAGATACGCAGTATTTT.

The chain is built from TRBV5-8 and TRBJ1-5; D not resolved. Germline assignment: CDR1 SGHTS and CDR2 YDEGEE. This CDR3 contains 13 residues. V lost 1 base to trimming and J lost 5 bases, with 7 bases between them. This chain's CDR3 is CASSLKSDQPQHF. In DNA form, the CDR3 reads TGTGCCAGCAGCTTGAAGTCCGATCAGCCCCAGCATTTT.

This rearrangement joins TRBV5-1 to TRBJ2-7, with 7 positions matching TRBD1. Germline V CDR1 and CDR2: SGHRS, YFSETQ. This CDR3 contains 20 residues. V shed 0 bases and J 5 bases; nucleotides not matched to a gene: 23. CDR3 DNA: TGCGCCAGCAGCTTGGCCCATATAATCAACCCCGGGACAGTGAAGGACGAGCAGTACTTC. Translated: CASSLAHIINPGTVKDEQYF.